This T cell receptor beta chain was identified during a study of blood T cell repertoires in COVID-19. About the research overall: Sources were T cells, B-cell-depleted T cells, or PBMCs; the material itself was cDNA or gDNA.

The sample holds many counts of this clone. In the source study's methods: By means of reference gene primer amplification, nucleated cell counts were estimated. TCRdb's table, derived via immunoSEQ multiplex PCR, lists solely in-frame clones and lacks some. Clone size and the V and J calls come from that table; the DNA yielded D and trimming. The repertoire includes over 150,000 clones, roughly 83% of them detected once, and about 12% sits in the top ten. V gave up 2 bases and J gave up 6 bases, with 11 bases separating them. CDR1 and CDR2 from the germline V gene are MNHEY and SVGAGI. CDR3 length: 14 residues.

The sequence derives from a woman between 55 and 75 years old with COVID-19, enrolled during active disease. The source material was peripheral blood. The rearrangement joins TRBV6-5 to TRBJ1-5; D is perhaps TRBD1 (6 bases). Here the CDR3 reads CASSYGGAGQPQHF. In DNA form, the CDR3 reads TGTGCCAGCAGTTACGGGGGGGCCGGTCAGCCCCAGCATTTT.